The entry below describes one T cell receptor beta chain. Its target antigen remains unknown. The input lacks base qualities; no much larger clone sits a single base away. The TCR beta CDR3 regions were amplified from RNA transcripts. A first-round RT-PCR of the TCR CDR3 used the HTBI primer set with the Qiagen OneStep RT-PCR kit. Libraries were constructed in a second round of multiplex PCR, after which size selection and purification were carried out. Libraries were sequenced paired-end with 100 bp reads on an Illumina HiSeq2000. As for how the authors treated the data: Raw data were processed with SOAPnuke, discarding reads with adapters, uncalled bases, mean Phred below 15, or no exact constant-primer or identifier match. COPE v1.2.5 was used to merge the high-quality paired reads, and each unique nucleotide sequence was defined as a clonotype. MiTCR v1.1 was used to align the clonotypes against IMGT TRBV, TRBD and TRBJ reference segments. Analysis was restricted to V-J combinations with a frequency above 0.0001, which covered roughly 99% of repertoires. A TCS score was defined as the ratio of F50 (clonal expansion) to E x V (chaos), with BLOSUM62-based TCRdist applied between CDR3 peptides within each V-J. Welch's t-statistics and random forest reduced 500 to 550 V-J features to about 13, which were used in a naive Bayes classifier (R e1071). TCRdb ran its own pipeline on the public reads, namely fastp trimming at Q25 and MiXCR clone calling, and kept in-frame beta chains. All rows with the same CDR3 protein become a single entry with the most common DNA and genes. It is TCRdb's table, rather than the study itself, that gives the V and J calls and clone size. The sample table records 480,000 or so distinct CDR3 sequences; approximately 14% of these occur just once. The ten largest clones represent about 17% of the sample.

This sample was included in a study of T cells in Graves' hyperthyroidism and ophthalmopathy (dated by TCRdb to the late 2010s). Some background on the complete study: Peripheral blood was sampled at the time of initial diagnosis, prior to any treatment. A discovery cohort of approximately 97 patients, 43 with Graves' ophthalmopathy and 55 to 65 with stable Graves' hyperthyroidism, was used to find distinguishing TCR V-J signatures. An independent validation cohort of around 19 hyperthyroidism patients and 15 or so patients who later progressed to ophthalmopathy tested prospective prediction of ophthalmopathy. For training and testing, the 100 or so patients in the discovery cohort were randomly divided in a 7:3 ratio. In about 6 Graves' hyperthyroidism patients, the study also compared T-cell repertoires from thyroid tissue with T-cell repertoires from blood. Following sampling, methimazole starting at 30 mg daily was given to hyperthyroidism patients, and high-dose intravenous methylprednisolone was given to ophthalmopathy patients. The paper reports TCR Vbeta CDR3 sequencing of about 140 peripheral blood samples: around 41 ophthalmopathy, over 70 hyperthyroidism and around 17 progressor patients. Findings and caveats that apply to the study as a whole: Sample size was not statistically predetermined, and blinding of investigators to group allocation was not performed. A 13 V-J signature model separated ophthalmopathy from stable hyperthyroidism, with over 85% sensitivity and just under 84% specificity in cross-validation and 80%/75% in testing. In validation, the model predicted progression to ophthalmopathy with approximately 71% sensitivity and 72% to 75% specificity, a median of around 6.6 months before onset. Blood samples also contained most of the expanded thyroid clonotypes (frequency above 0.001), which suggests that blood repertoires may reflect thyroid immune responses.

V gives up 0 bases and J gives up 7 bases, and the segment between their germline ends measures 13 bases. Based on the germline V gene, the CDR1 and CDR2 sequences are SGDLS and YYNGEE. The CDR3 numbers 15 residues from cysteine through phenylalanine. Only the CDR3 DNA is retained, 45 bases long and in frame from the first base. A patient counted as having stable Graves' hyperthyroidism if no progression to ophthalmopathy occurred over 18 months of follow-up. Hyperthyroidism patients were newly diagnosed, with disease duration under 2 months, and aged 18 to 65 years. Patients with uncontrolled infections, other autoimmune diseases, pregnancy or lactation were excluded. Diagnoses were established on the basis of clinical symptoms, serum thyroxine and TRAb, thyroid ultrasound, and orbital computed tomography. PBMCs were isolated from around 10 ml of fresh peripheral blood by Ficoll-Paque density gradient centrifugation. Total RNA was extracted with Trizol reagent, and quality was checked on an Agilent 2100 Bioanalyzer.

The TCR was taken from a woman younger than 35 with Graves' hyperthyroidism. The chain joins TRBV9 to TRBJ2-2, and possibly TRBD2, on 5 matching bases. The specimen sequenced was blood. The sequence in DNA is TGTGCCAGCAGCGTAGAATCGAGGGCTGGCGGGGAGCTGTTTTTT. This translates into CASSVESRAGGELFF.